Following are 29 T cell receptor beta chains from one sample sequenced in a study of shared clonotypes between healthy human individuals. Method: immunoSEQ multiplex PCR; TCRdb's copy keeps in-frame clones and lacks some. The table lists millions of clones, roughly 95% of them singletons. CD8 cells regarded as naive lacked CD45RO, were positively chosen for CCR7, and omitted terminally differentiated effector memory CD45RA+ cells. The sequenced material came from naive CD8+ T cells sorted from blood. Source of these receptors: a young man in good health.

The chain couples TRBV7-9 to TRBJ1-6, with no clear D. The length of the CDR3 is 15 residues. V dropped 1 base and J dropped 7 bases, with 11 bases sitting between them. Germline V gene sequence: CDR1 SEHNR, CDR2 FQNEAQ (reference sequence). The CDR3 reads CASSLGDNWNSPLHF. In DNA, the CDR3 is TGTGCCAGCAGCTTAGGGGATAACTGGAATTCACCCCTCCACTTT.

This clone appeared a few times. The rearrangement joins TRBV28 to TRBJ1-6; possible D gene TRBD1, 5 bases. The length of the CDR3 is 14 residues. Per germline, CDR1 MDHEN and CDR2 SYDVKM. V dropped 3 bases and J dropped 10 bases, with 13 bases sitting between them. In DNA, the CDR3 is TGTGCCAGCAGTTTTTCGGGGGATGGCTCACCCCTCCACTTT. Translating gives CASSFSGDGSPLHF.

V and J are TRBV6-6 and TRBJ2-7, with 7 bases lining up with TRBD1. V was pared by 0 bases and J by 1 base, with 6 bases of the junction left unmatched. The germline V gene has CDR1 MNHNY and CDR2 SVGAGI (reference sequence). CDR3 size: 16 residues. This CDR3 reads CASSYSPEGQSYEQYF. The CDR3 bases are TGTGCCAGCAGTTACTCCCCCGAGGGACAGTCCTACGAGCAGTACTTC.

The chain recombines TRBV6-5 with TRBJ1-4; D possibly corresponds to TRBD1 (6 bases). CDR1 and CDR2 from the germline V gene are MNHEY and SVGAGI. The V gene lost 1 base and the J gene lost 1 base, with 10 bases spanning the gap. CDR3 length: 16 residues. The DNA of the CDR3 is TGTGCCAGCAGTTACTTCTCGACAGGAACTAATGAAAAACTGTTTTTT. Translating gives CASSYFSTGTNEKLFF.

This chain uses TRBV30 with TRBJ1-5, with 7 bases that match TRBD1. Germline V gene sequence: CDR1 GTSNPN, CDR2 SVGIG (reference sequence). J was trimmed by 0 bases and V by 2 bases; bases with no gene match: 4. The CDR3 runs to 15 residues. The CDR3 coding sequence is TGTGCCTGGAGTAGAGGGACAGATAGCAATCAGCCCCAGCATTTT. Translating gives CAWSRGTDSNQPQHF.

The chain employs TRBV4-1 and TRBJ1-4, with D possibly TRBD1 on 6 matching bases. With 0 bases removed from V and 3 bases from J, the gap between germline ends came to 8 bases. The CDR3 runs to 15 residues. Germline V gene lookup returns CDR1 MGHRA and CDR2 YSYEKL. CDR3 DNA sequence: TGCGCCAGCAGCCAAGAAGGGGGGTCTAATGAAAAACTGTTTTTT. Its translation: CASSQEGGSNEKLFF.

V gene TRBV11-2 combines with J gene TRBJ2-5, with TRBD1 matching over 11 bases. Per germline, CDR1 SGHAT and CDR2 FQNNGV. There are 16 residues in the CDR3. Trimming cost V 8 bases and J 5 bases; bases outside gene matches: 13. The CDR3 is CASQPAGTGGWETQYF. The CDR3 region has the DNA TGTGCCAGCCAACCCGCCGGGACAGGGGGTTGGGAGACCCAGTACTTC.

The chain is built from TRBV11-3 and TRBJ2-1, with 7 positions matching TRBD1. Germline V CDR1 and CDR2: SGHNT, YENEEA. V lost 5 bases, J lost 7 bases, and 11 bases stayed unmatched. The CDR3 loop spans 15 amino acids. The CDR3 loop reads CASSPTGVDWNEQFF. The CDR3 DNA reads TGTGCCAGCAGCCCAACAGGGGTAGATTGGAATGAGCAGTTCTTC.

CDR3 DNA sequence: TGTGCCAGCAGCTCTCGCGGGAGTGGGAATGAGCAGTTCTTC. Amino acids: CASSSRGSGNEQFF. The chain couples TRBV7-6 to TRBJ2-1, with 7 bases that match TRBD2. The ends lost 4 bases at V and 7 bases at J; junction bases unmatched: 7. CDR3 size: 14 residues. Germline CDR1 and CDR2: SGHVS and FNYEAQ. The full variable domain, completed using reference TRBV7-6 and TRBJ2-1, is GAGVSQSPRYKVTKRGQDVALRCDPISGHVSLYWYRQALGQGPEFLTYFNYEAQQDKSGLPNDRFSAERPEGSISTLTIQRTEQRDSAMYRCASSSRGSGNEQFFGPGTRLTVL.

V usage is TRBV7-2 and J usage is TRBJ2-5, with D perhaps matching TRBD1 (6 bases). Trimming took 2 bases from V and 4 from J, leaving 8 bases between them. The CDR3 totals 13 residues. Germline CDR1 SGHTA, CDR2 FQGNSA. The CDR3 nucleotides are TGTGCCAGCAGCTTATACAGGGTAGAGACCCAGTACTTC. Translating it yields CASSLYRVETQYF.

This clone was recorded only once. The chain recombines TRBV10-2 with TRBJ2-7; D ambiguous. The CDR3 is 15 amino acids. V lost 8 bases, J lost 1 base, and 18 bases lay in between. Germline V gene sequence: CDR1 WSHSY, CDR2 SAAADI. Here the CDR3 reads CASPLGTDPSYEQYF. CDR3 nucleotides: TGCGCCAGCCCCCTCGGTACAGACCCATCCTACGAGCAGTACTTC.

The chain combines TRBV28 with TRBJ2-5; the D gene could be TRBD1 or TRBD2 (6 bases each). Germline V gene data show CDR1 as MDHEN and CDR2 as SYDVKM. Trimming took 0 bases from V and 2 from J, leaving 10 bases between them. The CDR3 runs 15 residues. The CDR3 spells CASSLWEGEQETQYF. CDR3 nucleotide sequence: TGTGCCAGCAGTTTATGGGAGGGGGAGCAAGAGACCCAGTACTTC. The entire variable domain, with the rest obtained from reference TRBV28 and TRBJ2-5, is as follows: DVKVTQSSRYLVKRTGEKVFLECVQDMDHENMFWYRQDPGLGLRLIYFSYDVKMKEKGDIPEGYSVSREKKERFSLILESASTNQTSMYLCASSLWEGEQETQYFGPGTRLLVL.

In DNA form, the CDR3 reads TGTGCCAGCAGACCCGGGACAGGGAGTTTCTCTGGGGCCAACGTCCTGACTTTC. Protein sequence: CASRPGTGSFSGANVLTF. This chain links TRBV7-6 with TRBJ2-6; 9 nucleotides line up with TRBD1. Germline lookup yields CDR1 SGHVS and CDR2 FNYEAQ. There are 18 residues in the CDR3. Losses at the gene ends were 6 bases for V and 0 bases for J; bases not matched to a gene: 9. The entire variable domain, with the rest obtained from reference TRBV7-6 and TRBJ2-6, is as follows: GAGVSQSPRYKVTKRGQDVALRCDPISGHVSLYWYRQALGQGPEFLTYFNYEAQQDKSGLPNDRFSAERPEGSISTLTIQRTEQRDSAMYRCASRPGTGSFSGANVLTFGAGSRLTVL.

The CDR3 bases are TGTGCCAGCAGTCCCCAGCCCCCGGGGGATACGCAGTATTTT. Encoded protein: CASSPQPPGDTQYF. This sequence joins TRBV27 and TRBJ2-3; tentative D call: TRBD2 (5 bases). This CDR3 spans 14 amino acids. V was cut by 5 bases and J by 6 bases, with 15 bases left in between. Germline V gives CDR1 MNHEY, CDR2 SMNVEV (reference sequence).

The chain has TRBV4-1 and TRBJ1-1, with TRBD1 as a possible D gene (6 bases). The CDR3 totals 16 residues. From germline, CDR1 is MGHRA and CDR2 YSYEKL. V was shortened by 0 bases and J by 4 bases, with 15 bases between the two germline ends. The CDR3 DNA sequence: TGCGCCAGCAGCCAAGATCCATTGGGGGCAGTCACTGAAGCTTTCTTT. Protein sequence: CASSQDPLGAVTEAFF.

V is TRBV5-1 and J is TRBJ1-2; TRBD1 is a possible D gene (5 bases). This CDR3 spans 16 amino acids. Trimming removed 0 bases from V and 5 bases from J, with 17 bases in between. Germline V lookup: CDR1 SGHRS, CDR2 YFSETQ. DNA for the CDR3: TGCGCCAGCAGCTTGGAAGCGGGACCACCTTTTTATGGCTACACCTTC. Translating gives CASSLEAGPPFYGYTF. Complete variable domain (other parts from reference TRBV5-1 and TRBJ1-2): KAGVTQTPRYLIKTRGQQVTLSCSPISGHRSVSWYQQTPGQGLQFLFEYFSETQRNKGNFPGRFSGRQFSNSRSEMNVSTLELGDSALYLCASSLEAGPPFYGYTFGSGTRLTVV.

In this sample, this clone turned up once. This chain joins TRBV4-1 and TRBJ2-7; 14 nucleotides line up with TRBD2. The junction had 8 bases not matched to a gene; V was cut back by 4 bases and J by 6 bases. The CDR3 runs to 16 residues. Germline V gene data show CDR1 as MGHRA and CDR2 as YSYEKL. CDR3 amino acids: CASSRGTSGGGFEQYF. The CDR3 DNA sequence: TGCGCCAGCAGCCGAGGGACTAGCGGGGGAGGGTTCGAGCAGTACTTC.

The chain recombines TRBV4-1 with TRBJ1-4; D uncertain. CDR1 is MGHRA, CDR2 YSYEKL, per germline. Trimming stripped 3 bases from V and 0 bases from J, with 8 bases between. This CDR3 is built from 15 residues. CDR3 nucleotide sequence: TGCGCCAGCAGCCAGGTCTCTGCAACTAATGAAAAACTGTTTTTT. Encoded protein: CASSQVSATNEKLFF.

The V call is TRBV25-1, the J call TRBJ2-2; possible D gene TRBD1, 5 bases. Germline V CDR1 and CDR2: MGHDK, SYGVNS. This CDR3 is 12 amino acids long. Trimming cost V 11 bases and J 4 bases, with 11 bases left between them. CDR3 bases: TGTGCCCTCAGGGCCGGCACCGGGGAGCTGTTTTTT. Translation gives CALRAGTGELFF.

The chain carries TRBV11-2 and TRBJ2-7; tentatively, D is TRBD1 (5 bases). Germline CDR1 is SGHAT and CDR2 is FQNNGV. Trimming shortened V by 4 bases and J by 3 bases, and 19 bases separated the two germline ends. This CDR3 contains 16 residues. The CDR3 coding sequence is TGTGCCAGCAGCTCCCCAGGGCGGATCTACGGCTACGAGCAGTACTTC. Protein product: CASSSPGRIYGYEQYF.

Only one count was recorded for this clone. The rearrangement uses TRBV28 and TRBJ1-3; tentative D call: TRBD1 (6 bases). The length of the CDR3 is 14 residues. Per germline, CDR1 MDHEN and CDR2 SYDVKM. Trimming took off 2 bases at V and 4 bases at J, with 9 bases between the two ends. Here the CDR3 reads CASSLTGPGNTIYF. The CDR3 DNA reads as TGTGCCAGCAGTTTAACAGGGCCGGGAAACACCATATATTTT. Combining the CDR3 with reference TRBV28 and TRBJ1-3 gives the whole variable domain DVKVTQSSRYLVKRTGEKVFLECVQDMDHENMFWYRQDPGLGLRLIYFSYDVKMKEKGDIPEGYSVSREKKERFSLILESASTNQTSMYLCASSLTGPGNTIYFGEGSWLTVV.

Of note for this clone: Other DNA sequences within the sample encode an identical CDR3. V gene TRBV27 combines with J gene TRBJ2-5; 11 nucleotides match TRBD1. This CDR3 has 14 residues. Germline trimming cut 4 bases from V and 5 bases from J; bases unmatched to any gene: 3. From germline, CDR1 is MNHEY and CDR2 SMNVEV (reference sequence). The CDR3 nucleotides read TGTGCCAGCAGTTCCGGGACAGGGGGTGAGACCCAGTACTTC. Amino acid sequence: CASSSGTGGETQYF.

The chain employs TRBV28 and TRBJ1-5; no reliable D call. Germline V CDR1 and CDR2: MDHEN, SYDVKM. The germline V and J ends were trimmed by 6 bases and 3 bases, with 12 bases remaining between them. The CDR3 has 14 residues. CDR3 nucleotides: TGTGCCAGCAGAGCGCAGCTAGACAATCAGCCCCAGCATTTT. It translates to CASRAQLDNQPQHF.

The CDR3 coding sequence is TGTGCCAGCAGCTTGGATACCTTGGGAGAGACCCAGTACTTC. Translating it yields CASSLDTLGETQYF. The chain links TRBV5-6 to TRBJ2-5, with no clear D. The CDR3 spans 14 residues. Between the trimmed V and J ends, which lost 0 bases and 4 bases, there was a span of 10 bases. Germline-derived CDR1 and CDR2 are SGHDT and YYEEEE. Full variable domain (remainder filled in from reference TRBV5-6 and TRBJ2-5): DAGVTQSPTHLIKTRGQQVTLRCSPKSGHDTVSWYQQALGQGPQFIFQYYEEEERQRGNFPDRFSGHQFPNYSSELNVNALLLGDSALYLCASSLDTLGETQYFGPGTRLLVL.

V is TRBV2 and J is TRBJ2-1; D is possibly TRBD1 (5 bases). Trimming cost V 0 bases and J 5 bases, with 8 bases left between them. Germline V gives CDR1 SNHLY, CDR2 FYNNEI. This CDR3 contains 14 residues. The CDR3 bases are TGTGCCAGCAGTGAAGCGGGGCGGAACAATGAGCAGTTCTTC. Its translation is CASSEAGRNNEQFF.

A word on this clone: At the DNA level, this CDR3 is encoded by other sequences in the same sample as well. The CDR3 DNA sequence: TGTGCCAGCAGCCCCGGGCTAGCGGGAGTCACAGATACGCAGTATTTT. Translating gives CASSPGLAGVTDTQYF. V is TRBV5-6 and J is TRBJ2-3, with 10 nucleotides matching TRBD2. The CDR3 contains 16 residues. Germline V gene data show CDR1 as SGHDT and CDR2 as YYEEEE. The ends lost 4 bases at V and 2 bases at J; junction bases unmatched: 7. The full variable domain, its missing parts supplied by reference TRBV5-6 and TRBJ2-3, is DAGVTQSPTHLIKTRGQQVTLRCSPKSGHDTVSWYQQALGQGPQFIFQYYEEEERQRGNFPDRFSGHQFPNYSSELNVNALLLGDSALYLCASSPGLAGVTDTQYFGPGTRLTVL.

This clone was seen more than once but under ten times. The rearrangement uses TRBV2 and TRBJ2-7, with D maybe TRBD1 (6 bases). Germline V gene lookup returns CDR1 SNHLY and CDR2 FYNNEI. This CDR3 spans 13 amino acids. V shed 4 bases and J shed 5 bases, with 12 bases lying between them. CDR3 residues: CASSGRGYDEQYF. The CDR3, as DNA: TGTGCCAGCAGTGGAAGGGGGTACGACGAGCAGTACTTC. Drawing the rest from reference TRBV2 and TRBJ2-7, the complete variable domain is EPEVTQTPSHQVTQMGQEVILRCVPISNHLYFYWYRQILGQKVEFLVSFYNNEISEKSEIFDDQFSVERPDGSNFTLKIRSTKLEDSAMYFCASSGRGYDEQYFGPGTRLTVT.

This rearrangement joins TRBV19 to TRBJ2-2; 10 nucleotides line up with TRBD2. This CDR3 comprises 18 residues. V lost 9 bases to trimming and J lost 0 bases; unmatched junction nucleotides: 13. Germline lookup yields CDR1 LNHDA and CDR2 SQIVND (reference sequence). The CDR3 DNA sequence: TGTGCCAGAGGGCACGGGACTAGCGCATCATCGAACACCGGGGAGCTGTTTTTT. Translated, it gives CARGHGTSASSNTGELFF.

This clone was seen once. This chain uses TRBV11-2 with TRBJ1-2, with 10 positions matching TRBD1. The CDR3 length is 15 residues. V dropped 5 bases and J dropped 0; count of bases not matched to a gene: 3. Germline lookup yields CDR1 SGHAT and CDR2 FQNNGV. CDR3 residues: CASSVGTGANYGYTF. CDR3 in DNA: TGTGCCAGCAGCGTAGGGACAGGGGCTAACTATGGCTACACCTTC. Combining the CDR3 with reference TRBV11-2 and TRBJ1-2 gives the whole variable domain EAGVAQSPRYKIIEKRQSVAFWCNPISGHATLYWYQQILGQGPKLLIQFQNNGVVDDSQLPKDRFSAERLKGVDSTLKIQPAKLEDSAVYLCASSVGTGANYGYTFGSGTRLTVV.